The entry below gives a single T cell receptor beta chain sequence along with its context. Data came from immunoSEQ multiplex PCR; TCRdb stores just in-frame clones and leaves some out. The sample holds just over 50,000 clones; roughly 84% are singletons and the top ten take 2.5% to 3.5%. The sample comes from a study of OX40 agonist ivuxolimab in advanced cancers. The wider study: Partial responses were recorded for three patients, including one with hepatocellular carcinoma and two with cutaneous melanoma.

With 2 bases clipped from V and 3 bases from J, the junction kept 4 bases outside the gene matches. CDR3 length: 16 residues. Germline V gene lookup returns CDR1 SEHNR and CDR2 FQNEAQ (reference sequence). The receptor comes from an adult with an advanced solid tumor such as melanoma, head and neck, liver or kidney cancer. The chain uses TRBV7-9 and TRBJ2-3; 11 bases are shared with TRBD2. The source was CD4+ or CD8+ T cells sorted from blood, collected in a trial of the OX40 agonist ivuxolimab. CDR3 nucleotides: TGTGCCAGCAGCTTATCACGGACTAGCGGGACAGATACGCAGTATTTT. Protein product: CASSLSRTSGTDTQYF.